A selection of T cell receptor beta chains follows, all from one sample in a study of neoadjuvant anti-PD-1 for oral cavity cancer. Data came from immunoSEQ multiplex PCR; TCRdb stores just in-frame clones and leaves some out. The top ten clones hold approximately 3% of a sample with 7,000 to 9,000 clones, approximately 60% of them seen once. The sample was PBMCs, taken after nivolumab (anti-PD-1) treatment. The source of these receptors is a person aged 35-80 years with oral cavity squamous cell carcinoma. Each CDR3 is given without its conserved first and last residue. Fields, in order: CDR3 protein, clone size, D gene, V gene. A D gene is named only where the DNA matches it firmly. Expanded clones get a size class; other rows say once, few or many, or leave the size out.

ASTIHTGELF | NA | NA | TRBV7-2
ASSLAAYNEQF | few | TRBD2 | TRBV7-8
ASIKEGVTYQETQY | once | NA | TRBV4-1
SVATGGVSYEQY | once | TRBD1 | TRBV29-1
ATSRDRGSTSYEQY | NA | NA | TRBV15
ASSLGQGAGEQY | once | TRBD1 | TRBV7-6
ASRYGLSNYGYT | NA | NA | TRBV2
ASSVEERGAYNEQF | NA | TRBD2 | TRBV9
ASSPGRTQY | NA | NA | TRBV25-1
ASSPDRAPEAF | NA | TRBD1 | TRBV27
ASSATFYSPLH | NA | NA | TRBV7-6
ASSELQQETQY | NA | NA | TRBV6-1
ASSFTGVNEQF | few | NA | TRBV27
ASSRRGNTEAF | NA | NA | TRBV13
ASSSGTGGNQPQH | NA | TRBD1 | TRBV5-5
ATTFGQVGYGYT | NA | TRBD1 | TRBV19
ASSLATGGAVYGYT | NA | TRBD1 | TRBV7-8
ASSIDYNEQF | NA | NA | TRBV7-9
ASSQDPGQGWEEAF | NA | TRBD1 | TRBV4-1
ASRARQLFTYEQY | NA | NA | TRBV6-6
ASSLTFTGSGELF | once | NA | TRBV5-1
ASSEVETGGYEQY | medium-sized | TRBD1 | TRBV6-1
ASSAGTGGFNEQF | NA | TRBD1 | TRBV18
AISEEGQLLSGNTIY | NA | TRBD1 | TRBV10-3
ASGTGYGYT | few | TRBD1 | TRBV2
ASSQVQGAWTDTQY | NA | NA | TRBV14
AISENRDGYGYT | NA | NA | TRBV10-3
ASSLGGNIQY | NA | NA | TRBV7-9